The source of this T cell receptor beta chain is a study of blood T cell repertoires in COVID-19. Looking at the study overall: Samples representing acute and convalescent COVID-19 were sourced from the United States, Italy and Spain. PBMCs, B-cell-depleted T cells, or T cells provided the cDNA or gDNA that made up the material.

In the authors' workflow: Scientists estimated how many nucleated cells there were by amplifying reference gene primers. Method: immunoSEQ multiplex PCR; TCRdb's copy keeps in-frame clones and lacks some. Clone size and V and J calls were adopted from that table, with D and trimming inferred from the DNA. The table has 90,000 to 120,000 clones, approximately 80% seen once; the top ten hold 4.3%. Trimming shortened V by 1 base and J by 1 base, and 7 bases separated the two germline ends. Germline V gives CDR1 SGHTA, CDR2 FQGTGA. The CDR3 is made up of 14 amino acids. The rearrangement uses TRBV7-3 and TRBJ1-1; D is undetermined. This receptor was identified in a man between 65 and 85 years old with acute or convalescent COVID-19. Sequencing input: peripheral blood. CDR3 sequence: CASSLMPGNTEAFF. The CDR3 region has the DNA TGTGCCAGCAGCTTAATGCCAGGGAACACTGAAGCTTTCTTT.